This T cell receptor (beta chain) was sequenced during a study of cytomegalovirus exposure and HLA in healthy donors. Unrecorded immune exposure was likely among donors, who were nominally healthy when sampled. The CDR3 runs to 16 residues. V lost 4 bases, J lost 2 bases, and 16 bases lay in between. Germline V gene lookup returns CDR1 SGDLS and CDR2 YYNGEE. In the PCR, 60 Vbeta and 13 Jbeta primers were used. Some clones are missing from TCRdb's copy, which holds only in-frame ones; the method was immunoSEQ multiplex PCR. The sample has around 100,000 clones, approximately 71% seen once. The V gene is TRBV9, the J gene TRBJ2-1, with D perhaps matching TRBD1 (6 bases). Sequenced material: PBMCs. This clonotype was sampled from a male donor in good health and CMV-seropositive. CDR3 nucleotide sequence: TGTGCCAGCAGCCTCAGTCGACAGGCTCCCTACAATGAGCAGTTCTTC. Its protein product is CASSLSRQAPYNEQFF.